Listed below are T cell receptor beta chains from one sample, sequenced in a study of cytomegalovirus exposure and HLA in healthy donors. Generated by immunoSEQ multiplex PCR, the TCRdb table keeps only in-frame clones and is missing some. The repertoire includes roughly 75,000 clones, approximately 95% of them detected once, and 3.3% sits in the top ten. Sequencing input: PBMCs. The receptors were sampled from a woman between 18 and 29 years old in good health and CMV-seropositive. Each CDR3 is given with its conserved first and last residue. D genes are given only for firm matches. Where a row states a size, it is once, few, many or the class of an expanded clone; other rows omit it.

d_call j_call clone_size v_call cdr3_aa cdr3_nt
NA TRBJ2-3 NA TRBV9 CASSVSEEGTQYF TGTGCCAGCAGCGTATCAGAAGAGGGTACGCAGTATTTT
TRBD2 TRBJ2-5 NA TRBV6-6 CASRGNPGRQETQYF TGTGCCAGCAGGGGAAACCCCGGGAGGCAAGAGACCCAGTACTTC
TRBD2 TRBJ2-3 NA TRBV11-2 CASSSLRGVNTDTQYF TGTGCCAGCAGCTCTCTCCGGGGGGTCAACACAGATACGCAGTATTTT
TRBD1 TRBJ1-6 NA TRBV7-2 CASSPTGGPDSPLHF TGTGCCAGCAGCCCCACAGGGGGTCCCGATTCACCCCTCCACTTT
NA TRBJ2-7 once TRBV30 CAWSVSWRQYF TGTGCCTGGAGTGTATCTTGGAGGCAGTACTTC
TRBD1 TRBJ1-2 NA TRBV7-8 CASSFYGDSSNYGYTF TGTGCCAGCAGCTTCTACGGGGACAGTTCTAACTATGGCTACACCTTC
NA TRBJ2-7 NA TRBV28 CASSLLAFEQYF TGTGCCAGCAGTTTACTAGCTTTCGAGCAGTACTTC
TRBD1 TRBJ2-7 NA TRBV28 CASSPQGVGVYSYEQYF TGTGCCAGCAGCCCCCAGGGGGTTGGGGTTTACAGCTACGAGCAGTACTTC
TRBD1 TRBJ2-2 NA TRBV11-1 CASSFHWDSGELFF TGTGCCAGCAGTTTTCACTGGGACAGCGGGGAGCTGTTTTTT
NA TRBJ1-4 NA TRBV6-5 CASSSLTGPKEEKLFF TGTGCCAGCAGTTCCTTGACCGGCCCGAAGGAGGAAAAACTGTTTTTT
NA TRBJ1-2 NA TRBV6-6 CASSFGVGGSYGYTF TGTGCCAGCAGTTTTGGAGTGGGGGGTAGCTATGGCTACACCTTC
NA TRBJ2-1 NA TRBV20-1 CSAYLPEWQFF TGCAGTGCTTACCTCCCTGAGTGGCAGTTCTTC
NA TRBJ1-4 NA TRBV5-4 CASRAATNEKLFF TGTGCCAGCAGGGCTGCAACTAATGAAAAACTGTTTTTT
NA TRBJ2-3 NA TRBV14 CASSPLTSFLTDTQYF TGTGCCAGCAGCCCCCTAACTTCATTCCTCACAGATACGCAGTATTTT
NA TRBJ1-2 NA TRBV6-1 CASSDLARANYGYTF TGTGCCAGCAGTGACCTGGCCAGGGCTAACTATGGCTACACCTTC
TRBD1 TRBJ1-2 NA TRBV19 CASSTGQGRGYTF TGTGCCAGTAGTACGGGACAGGGTCGCGGCTACACCTTC
TRBD2 TRBJ2-3 few TRBV30 CAWSAWTSGETDTQYF TGTGCCTGGAGTGCCTGGACTAGCGGGGAAACAGATACGCAGTATTTT
TRBD1 TRBJ1-1 NA TRBV7-9 CASSSGGSTEAFF TGTGCCAGCAGCTCAGGGGGGAGCACTGAAGCTTTCTTT
TRBD1 TRBJ2-7 NA TRBV7-9 CASSSRSGTGAYEQYF TGTGCCAGCAGCTCACGCTCCGGGACAGGGGCCTACGAGCAGTACTTC
TRBD1 TRBJ1-2 NA TRBV7-2 CASSRQGANYGYTF TGTGCCAGCAGCCGACAGGGAGCTAACTATGGCTACACCTTC
NA TRBJ2-3 NA TRBV19 CASSTREADTQYF TGTGCCAGTAGTACGAGGGAGGCAGATACGCAGTATTTT
TRBD1 TRBJ1-2 NA TRBV5-1 CASSLQGENGYTF TGCGCCAGCAGTCTGCAGGGGGAGAATGGCTACACCTTC
NA TRBJ2-7 NA TRBV4-2 CASSQAGPVIAYEQYF TGTGCCAGCAGCCAAGCTGGGCCCGTGATTGCCTACGAGCAGTACTTC
NA TRBJ1-2 once TRBV19 CASSTREANYGYTF TGTGCCAGTAGTACGCGGGAGGCTAACTATGGCTACACCTTC